Listed here are 20 T cell receptor beta chains from one sample, sequenced in a study of shared clonotypes between healthy human individuals. Sequencing was performed with immunoSEQ multiplex PCR; in TCRdb, only in-frame clones are kept and a portion is missing. The sample shows about 1.5 million clones, roughly 98% of them seen only once. The sequenced sample was naive CD4+ T cells sorted from blood. Stated subset: CD45RA+ positively selected. Every receptor here comes from a man aged 25 to 40 in good health.

This clone has only one observation. The J gene is TRBJ2-7, the V gene TRBV5-1, with D tentatively TRBD2 (6 bases). V lost 4 bases, J lost 2 bases, and 19 bases lay in between. Germline CDR1 reads SGHRS; CDR2 reads YFSETQ. This CDR3 comprises 16 residues. The CDR3: CASSLTMGTGTYEQYF. In nucleotides, the CDR3 is TGCGCCAGCAGCCTCACGATGGGGACTGGAACCTACGAGCAGTACTTC.

This chain joins TRBV7-8 and TRBJ2-7, with TRBD2 identical over 13 bases. Germline CDR1 and CDR2: SGHVS and FQNEAQ. The junction had 7 bases not matched to a gene; V was cut back by 5 bases and J by 6 bases. The CDR3 covers 15 residues. The CDR3 reads CASSSKGLAGFEQYF. CDR3 DNA: TGTGCCAGCAGCAGTAAGGGACTAGCGGGATTCGAGCAGTACTTC. Drawing the rest from reference TRBV7-8 and TRBJ2-7, the complete variable domain is GAGVSQSPRYKVAKRGQDVALRCDPISGHVSLFWYQQALGQGPEFLTYFQNEAQLDKSGLPSDRFFAERPEGSVSTLKIQRTQQEDSAVYLCASSSKGLAGFEQYFGPGTRLTVT.

This rearrangement joins TRBV18 to TRBJ2-5; 7 bases map to TRBD1. The CDR3 length is 17 residues. Germline V gene lookup returns CDR1 KGHSH and CDR2 LQKENI. V lost 3 bases and J lost 0; bases outside the gene matches: 10. DNA for the CDR3: TGTGCCAGCTCACCGAAGGGGGCTCTCCAGTACCAAGAGACCCAGTACTTC. Its translation: CASSPKGALQYQETQYF. The whole variable domain, filled in from reference TRBV18 and TRBJ2-5, reads NAGVMQNPRHLVRRRGQEARLRCSPMKGHSHVYWYRQLPEEGLKFMVYLQKENIIDESGMPKERFSAEFPKEGPSILRIQQVVRGDSAAYFCASSPKGALQYQETQYFGPGTRLLVL.

J is TRBJ1-1 and V is TRBV7-6; D not certain. The CDR3 spans 14 residues. The germline V and J ends were trimmed by 1 base and 3 bases, with 9 bases remaining between them. CDR1 is SGHVS and CDR2 is FNYEAQ in the germline V gene. CDR3 nucleotides: TGTGCCAGCAGCTTAGAACCTAGGGACACTGAAGCTTTCTTT. It specifies CASSLEPRDTEAFF.

CDR3 in DNA: TGTGCCAGCAGCCAAGTGCGGGGAGAAGAGACCCAGTACTTC. Translation gives CASSQVRGEETQYF. The chain recombines TRBV4-2 with TRBJ2-5; D may be TRBD2 (6 bases). The length of the CDR3 is 14 residues. Germline V lookup: CDR1 LGHNA, CDR2 YNFKEQ. Trimming removed 1 base at V and 3 bases at J, with 9 bases between.

The rearrangement links TRBV30 to TRBJ1-1; D might be TRBD1 (6 bases). CDR3 length: 15 amino acids. The germline V gene has CDR1 GTSNPN and CDR2 SVGIG (reference sequence). Deletions cut 3 bases from V and 0 bases from J, with 14 bases between. Here the CDR3 reads CAWSTSRGMNTEAFF. The CDR3, as DNA: TGTGCCTGGAGCACGTCCAGGGGCATGAACACTGAAGCTTTCTTT. Supplemented by reference TRBV30 and TRBJ1-1, the full variable domain reads SQTIHQWPATLVQPVGSPLSLECTVEGTSNPNLYWYRQAAGRGLQLLFYSVGIGQISSEVPQNLSASRPQDRQFILSSKKLLLSDSGFYLCAWSTSRGMNTEAFFGQGTRLTVV.

Points on this clone: The junction does not match germline at one end; this may be a read error. V gene TRBV5-1 combines with J gene TRBJ2-1, with 9 bases identical to TRBD2. The length of the CDR3 is 15 residues. Germline V CDR1 and CDR2: SGHRS, YFSETQ. The CDR3 region is CASSLSGLAYNEQFF. The CDR3 coding sequence is TGCGCCAGCAGCCTATCGGGACTAGCCTATAATGAGCAGTTCTTC.

This sequence joins TRBV20-1 and TRBJ2-7; D remains ambiguous. The CDR3 covers 11 residues. With 6 bases removed from V and 4 bases from J, the gap between germline ends came to 10 bases. The germline gives CDR1 DFQATT, CDR2 SNEGSKA (reference sequence). The chain's CDR3 is CSARSLYEQYF. DNA for the CDR3: TGCAGTGCCCGCTCCCTTTACGAGCAGTACTTC.

The rearrangement joins TRBV5-8 to TRBJ1-5; D gene unclear. The CDR3 consists of 15 residues. Germline V lookup: CDR1 SGHTS, CDR2 YDEGEE. V was clipped by 4 bases and J by 1 base, with 12 bases between them. The CDR3 nucleotides are TGTGCCAGCAGCAAGAGGACGATCAGCAATCAGCCCCAGCATTTT. Amino acid sequence: CASSKRTISNQPQHF.

The rearrangement uses TRBV7-8 and TRBJ2-7; no definite D call. V dropped 4 bases and J dropped 2 bases, with 15 bases sitting between them. The CDR3 loop spans 15 amino acids. Germline lookup yields CDR1 SGHVS and CDR2 FQNEAQ. The CDR3 coding sequence is TGTGCCAGCAGCTACCGGGTCCTGACCGCCTACGAGCAGTACTTC. Amino acids: CASSYRVLTAYEQYF.

The J gene is TRBJ1-5, the V gene TRBV28; 8 bases are shared with TRBD1. The junction had 10 bases not matched to a gene; V was cut back by 10 bases and J by 2 bases. CDR3 size: 15 residues. Germline V lookup: CDR1 MDHEN, CDR2 SYDVKM. CDR3 loop: CATDGQGVGNQPQHF. The CDR3 DNA reads as TGTGCCACCGACGGACAGGGCGTAGGCAATCAGCCCCAGCATTTT. The full variable domain, with the rest looked up from reference TRBV28 and TRBJ1-5, is DVKVTQSSRYLVKRTGEKVFLECVQDMDHENMFWYRQDPGLGLRLIYFSYDVKMKEKGDIPEGYSVSREKKERFSLILESASTNQTSMYLCATDGQGVGNQPQHFGDGTRLSIL.

This chain connects TRBV5-6 to TRBJ1-5; 7 nucleotides agree with TRBD1. After removal of 3 bases from V and 3 bases from J, the junction contained 18 bases not matched to a gene. This CDR3 region has 19 residues. Germline V gene data show CDR1 as SGHDT and CDR2 as YYEEEE. As DNA, the CDR3 is TGTGCCAGCAGCTCGAGCCACGGAAACAGGGGTAGGGACAATCAGCCCCAGCATTTT. Its translation: CASSSSHGNRGRDNQPQHF.

This clone was seen only once. This chain joins TRBV11-2 and TRBJ2-7; 8 bases are shared with TRBD1. CDR3 length equals 14 residues. V was clipped by 6 bases and J by 2 bases; unmatched bases: 6. The V gene's germline CDR1 is SGHAT and CDR2 FQNNGV. CDR3 coding DNA: TGTGCCAGCAGTACGACAGGGGTGGCCTACGAGCAGTACTTC. The encoded protein is CASSTTGVAYEQYF.

The chain links TRBV7-8 to TRBJ2-1; 11 nucleotides match TRBD2. With 4 bases clipped from V and 7 bases from J, the junction kept 6 bases outside the gene matches. The germline CDR1 and CDR2 sequences are SGHVS and FQNEAQ. The CDR3 sequence is 15 residues long. The DNA for the CDR3 is TGTGCCAGCAGCTCCTTAGCGGGAGGGAGGAATGAGCAGTTCTTC. Translated: CASSSLAGGRNEQFF.

The chain links TRBV25-1 to TRBJ2-5; D gene unclear. This CDR3 contains 16 residues. Trimming removed 7 bases at V and 2 bases at J, with 20 bases between. CDR1 MGHDK and CDR2 SYGVNS come from the germline V gene. For the CDR3, the DNA is TGTGCCAGCAATCGAGGACCGGCAGCATCACAAGAGACCCAGTACTTC. Encoded protein: CASNRGPAASQETQYF.

The chain carries TRBV9 and TRBJ2-1, with 14 bases matching TRBD2. CDR3 length: 15 amino acids. CDR1 SGDLS and CDR2 YYNGEE come from the germline V gene. The V gene end was trimmed by 4 bases and the J gene end by 9 bases; junction bases not matched to a gene: 6. Written as DNA, the CDR3 is TGTGCCAGCAGCCTCGAAGGGACTAGCGGGAGTGAGCAGTTCTTC. As protein: CASSLEGTSGSEQFF.

The V and J genes are TRBV25-1 and TRBJ2-7; D unclear. Trimming removed 5 bases from V and 6 bases from J, with 14 bases in between. Germline CDR1 is MGHDK and CDR2 is SYGVNS. CDR3 size: 13 residues. The CDR3 protein is CASSSAELLEQYF. DNA for the CDR3: TGTGCCAGCAGTTCGGCGGAGCTTCTCGAGCAGTACTTC.

This clone is a singleton in its sample. This chain joins TRBV11-2 and TRBJ2-1; D gene unclear. V lost 0 bases and J 0 bases, leaving 6 bases between the germline ends. This CDR3 is 15 amino acids long. Germline lookup yields CDR1 SGHAT and CDR2 FQNNGV. The CDR3 nucleotides read TGTGCCAGCAGCTTAGACACGAGCTCCTACAATGAGCAGTTCTTC. Protein: CASSLDTSSYNEQFF.

This chain joins TRBV5-4 and TRBJ1-1, with 7 bases lining up with TRBD1. J lost 4 bases, V lost 3 bases, and 6 bases had no gene match. CDR1 is SGHNT and CDR2 is YYREEE in the germline V gene (reference sequence). The CDR3 has 14 amino acids. The CDR3 DNA sequence: TGTGCCAGCAGCTCGCCCGACAGGGTCACTGAAGCTTTCTTT. The encoded protein is CASSSPDRVTEAFF.

The chain couples TRBV25-1 to TRBJ2-1; 9 bases agree with TRBD1. CDR1 and CDR2 from the germline V gene are MGHDK and SYGVNS. The CDR3 has 16 amino acids. V lost 1 base and J lost 7; bases outside the gene matches: 8. The CDR3 protein is CASSESTGGRGNEQFF. The CDR3 nucleotides are TGTGCCAGCAGTGAATCCACAGGGGGCCGTGGGAATGAGCAGTTCTTC.